These 14 T cell receptor beta chains share one sample of origin, sequenced in a study of siplizumab effects on memory and regulatory T cells. Measured with immunoSEQ multiplex PCR; TCRdb has only the in-frame clones, and not every one. The table lists around 94,000 clones, around 90% of them singletons. Sample: CD4+ T cells sorted from blood. The receptors stem from a human donor in good health.

The DNA for the CDR3 is TGTGCCAGCAGTTACAGCGGGAGGGCCGGAGAGACCCAGTACTTC. Its protein product is CASSYSGRAGETQYF. The chain employs TRBV6-6 and TRBJ2-5; 10 bases are shared with TRBD2. Germline CDR1 reads MNHNY; CDR2 reads SVGAGI (reference sequence). V shed 2 bases, J shed 4 bases, and the junction held 4 bases outside the gene matches. The CDR3 totals 15 residues.

The rearrangement joins TRBV6-4 to TRBJ2-1, with 9 positions matching TRBD2. Germline V gene sequence: CDR1 MRHNA, CDR2 SNTAGT. The CDR3 has 14 residues. Trimming at V came to 4 bases and at J to 4 bases, leaving 2 bases not matched to a gene. As DNA, the CDR3 is TGTGCCAGCAGTGCCAGCGGGAGGTACAATGAGCAGTTCTTC. It yields the protein CASSASGRYNEQFF.

The chain is built from TRBV5-1 and TRBJ1-2; D not resolved. This CDR3 has 14 residues. Germline V gene lookup returns CDR1 SGHRS and CDR2 YFSETQ. Trimming cost V 3 bases and J 3 bases, with 12 bases left between them. CDR3 amino acids: CASSSAPRDYGYTF. For the CDR3, the DNA is TGCGCCAGCAGCTCGGCCCCTCGTGACTATGGCTACACCTTC. Full variable domain (rest looked up from reference TRBV5-1 and TRBJ1-2): KAGVTQTPRYLIKTRGQQVTLSCSPISGHRSVSWYQQTPGQGLQFLFEYFSETQRNKGNFPGRFSGRQFSNSRSEMNVSTLELGDSALYLCASSSAPRDYGYTFGSGTRLTVV.

The CDR3: CASSDFYEQYF. CDR3 bases: TGCGCCAGCAGCGATTTCTACGAGCAGTACTTC. The V gene is TRBV10-2, the J gene TRBJ2-5; D ambiguous. The J call could be wrong; TRBJ2-7 is a better fit for the DNA end. Germline V gene lookup returns CDR1 WSHSY and CDR2 SAAADI. This CDR3 region has 11 residues.

J is TRBJ2-1 and V is TRBV7-3; 9 nucleotides match TRBD1. Germline lookup yields CDR1 SGHTA and CDR2 FQGTGA. Germline trimming cut 4 bases from V and 8 bases from J; bases unmatched to any gene: 12. The CDR3 totals 16 residues. The CDR3 coding sequence is TGTGCCAGCAGCTCAACCGGGACAGGGAATAGTCATGAGCAGTTCTTC. This sequence encodes CASSSTGTGNSHEQFF. Variable domain in full (rest from reference TRBV7-3 and TRBJ2-1): GAGVSQTPSNKVTEKGKYVELRCDPISGHTALYWYRQSLGQGPEFLIYFQGTGAADDSGLPNDRFFAVRPEGSVSTLKIQRTERGDSAVYLCASSSTGTGNSHEQFFGPGTRLTVL.

The CDR3 DNA reads as TGCAGCGTTGTCGTGTTTGAAAAACTGTTTTTT. Amino acid sequence: CSVVVFEKLFF. The chain combines TRBV29-1 with TRBJ1-4; D remains ambiguous. The CDR3 loop spans 11 amino acids. CDR1 is SQVTM and CDR2 is ANQGSEA in the germline V gene. The V and J ends lost 4 bases and 7 bases respectively, with 7 bases between them.

This chain links TRBV29-1 with TRBJ2-1; tentative D call: TRBD2 (5 bases). Germline V gene data show CDR1 as SQVTM and CDR2 as ANQGSEA. This CDR3 is 15 amino acids long. The CDR3 is CSSTSSRRAYNEQFF. The CDR3 DNA reads as TGCAGTTCCACCTCCTCCCGGCGGGCATACAATGAGCAGTTCTTC.

This clone was picked up a small number of times. The rearrangement uses TRBV19 and TRBJ2-5, with D perhaps matching TRBD2 (5 bases). V shed 3 bases and J shed 2 bases, with 19 bases lying between them. Germline CDR1 reads LNHDA; CDR2 reads SQIVND (reference sequence). This CDR3 comprises 17 residues. The CDR3, as DNA: TGTGCCAGTAGTATCCCCTGGACTGGCCGGAGTCAAGAGACCCAGTACTTC. Amino acid sequence: CASSIPWTGRSQETQYF.

This sequence joins TRBV11-3 and TRBJ2-7; D is ambiguous. The CDR3 has 14 residues. CDR1 and CDR2 from the germline V gene are SGHNT and YENEEA. V was trimmed by 5 bases and J by 7 bases, leaving 18 bases between them. CDR3 DNA sequence: TGTGCCAGCAGCCCGGGTACAGTGCCTACGGAGCAGTACTTC. This sequence encodes CASSPGTVPTEQYF.

The chain combines TRBV7-2 with TRBJ2-1, with D perhaps matching TRBD2 (5 bases). Germline-derived CDR1 and CDR2 are SGHTA and FQGNSA. V dropped 5 bases and J dropped 0 bases, with 11 bases sitting between them. The CDR3 has 15 residues. The CDR3 loop is CASSPSGSSYNEQFF. CDR3 sequence (DNA): TGTGCCAGCAGCCCCAGCGGAAGCTCCTACAATGAGCAGTTCTTC.

The chain couples TRBV5-1 to TRBJ2-1, with 12 positions matching TRBD2. Germline assignment: CDR1 SGHRS and CDR2 YFSETQ. This CDR3 comprises 18 residues. The V segment lost 1 base and the J segment 6 bases; nucleotides outside the gene matches: 11. The CDR3 coding sequence is TGCGCCAGCAGCTTGAGTGGGACTAGCGGGTTACGGGGCAATGAGCAGTTCTTC. This gives the protein CASSLSGTSGLRGNEQFF.

The CDR3 here is CASRGTGTSLHEQYF. The CDR3 DNA reads as TGCGCCAGCAGGGGTACCGGGACTAGTCTCCACGAGCAGTACTTC. The chain is built from TRBV10-2 and TRBJ2-7; TRBD2 aligns across 8 bases. V was pared by 6 bases and J by 5 bases, with 12 bases of the junction left unmatched. Germline V gene sequence: CDR1 WSHSY, CDR2 SAAADI. The CDR3 runs 15 residues.

The chain couples TRBV18 to TRBJ1-4; TRBD1 might be the D (5 bases). The ends were cut back, 1 base at V and 0 bases at J, with 15 bases in the middle. This CDR3 is built from 18 residues. Germline CDR1 is KGHSH and CDR2 is LQKENI. The CDR3 DNA reads TGTGCCAGCTCACCACGGGCAGGGACTACCTCAACTAATGAAAAACTGTTTTTT. Translation gives CASSPRAGTTSTNEKLFF.

The V call is TRBV5-1, the J call TRBJ1-2; possibly TRBD1 for D (5 bases). Germline V CDR1 and CDR2: SGHRS, YFSETQ. The CDR3 loop spans 17 amino acids. The V gene lost 4 bases and the J gene lost 7 bases, with 26 bases spanning the gap. The CDR3 sequence is CASSQTTRGGTRGGYTF. In DNA form, the CDR3 reads TGCGCCAGCAGCCAAACGACTCGGGGAGGGACCCGGGGTGGCTACACCTTC.